One sample yielded the 12 T cell receptor beta chains listed below, sequenced in a study of cytomegalovirus exposure and HLA in healthy donors. With 60 Vbeta and 13 Jbeta primers, the PCR was carried out. Method: immunoSEQ multiplex PCR; TCRdb's copy keeps in-frame clones and lacks some. The sample shows roughly 120,000 clones, around 77% of them seen only once. The sample taken for sequencing was PBMCs. The receptors shown here come from a man between 50 and 59 years old in good health and CMV-seropositive.

Only a few counts were recorded for this clone. The V and J genes are TRBV19 and TRBJ2-7; TRBD1 aligns across 7 bases. CDR1 LNHDA and CDR2 SQIVND come from the germline V gene (reference sequence). CDR3 length equals 14 residues. V shed 4 bases and J 4 bases; nucleotides not matched to a gene: 7. As DNA, the CDR3 is TGTGCCAGTAGTAGGCCAGGGGGAGAATACGAGCAGTACTTC. It encodes CASSRPGGEYEQYF.

The genes are TRBV28 and TRBJ1-3; a weak D match, TRBD1 (5 bases). Trimming took 6 bases from V and 0 from J, leaving 15 bases between them. Germline loops: CDR1 MDHEN, CDR2 SYDVKM. This CDR3 region has 16 residues. CDR3 protein: CASRPFTGNSGNTIYF. The DNA of the CDR3 is TGTGCCAGCAGACCCTTCACAGGAAACTCTGGAAACACCATATATTTT.

V usage is TRBV28 and J usage is TRBJ2-5; the match to TRBD2 covers 7 bases. Trimming at V came to 5 bases and at J to 7 bases, leaving 7 bases not matched to a gene. Germline assignment: CDR1 MDHEN and CDR2 SYDVKM. CDR3 size: 13 residues. The CDR3 DNA reads TGTGCCAGCAGTCCCTTCCCGGGGGGGACCCAGTACTTC. It specifies CASSPFPGGTQYF. The entire variable domain, with the rest obtained from reference TRBV28 and TRBJ2-5, is as follows: DVKVTQSSRYLVKRTGEKVFLECVQDMDHENMFWYRQDPGLGLRLIYFSYDVKMKEKGDIPEGYSVSREKKERFSLILESASTNQTSMYLCASSPFPGGTQYFGPGTRLLVL.

Only a few counts were recorded for this clone. The chain combines TRBV14 with TRBJ1-6; possible D gene TRBD1, 6 bases. The V gene's germline CDR1 is SGHDN and CDR2 FVKESK. The CDR3 is 14 amino acids. V was cut by 4 bases and J by 10 bases, with 14 bases left in between. The CDR3 sequence is CASSLGTGRSPLHF. The CDR3 DNA reads as TGTGCCAGCAGCCTAGGAACAGGGCGGTCACCCCTCCACTTT.

The chain uses TRBV7-9 and TRBJ2-1, with TRBD2 identical over 7 bases. The CDR3 runs to 15 residues. The germline V gene has CDR1 SEHNR and CDR2 FQNEAQ (reference sequence). V shed 2 bases and J 8 bases; nucleotides not matched to a gene: 9. The chain's CDR3 is CASSLMGGGGDEQFF. The CDR3, as DNA: TGTGCCAGCAGCTTAATGGGCGGGGGTGGTGATGAGCAGTTCTTC.

This chain joins TRBV30 and TRBJ2-7; 12 bases agree with TRBD2. V shed 2 bases and J 5 bases; nucleotides not matched to a gene: 10. This CDR3 spans 16 amino acids. CDR1 GTSNPN and CDR2 SVGIG come from the germline V gene (reference sequence). This chain's CDR3 is CAWSPGTSGPVHEQYF. Here the CDR3 DNA reads TGTGCCTGGAGTCCCGGGACTAGCGGGCCGGTACACGAGCAGTACTTC.

The chain combines TRBV25-1 with TRBJ2-4; TRBD1 matches at 9 bases. The trim removed 3 bases at V and 7 bases at J, leaving 7 bases unmatched. The CDR3 has 15 amino acids. Germline V gene data show CDR1 as MGHDK and CDR2 as SYGVNS. The CDR3 spells CASSDPGQGRNIQYF. The CDR3 DNA follows: TGTGCCAGCAGTGACCCCGGACAGGGGAGGAACATTCAGTACTTC. The full variable domain, with the rest looked up from reference TRBV25-1 and TRBJ2-4, is EADIYQTPRYLVIGTGKKITLECSQTMGHDKMYWYQQDPGMELHLIHYSYGVNSTEKGDLSSESTVSRIRTEHFPLTLESARPSHTSQYLCASSDPGQGRNIQYFGAGTRLSVL.

This rearrangement joins TRBV6-1 to TRBJ1-3; D gene ambiguous. The germline gives CDR1 MNHNS, CDR2 SASEGT. The CDR3 length is 16 residues. Trimming took 0 bases from V and 7 from J, leaving 16 bases between them. CDR3 sequence: CASSEASGRWWNTIYF. The CDR3 DNA sequence: TGTGCCAGCAGTGAAGCCTCAGGCAGGTGGTGGAACACCATATATTTT.

The gene calls are TRBV29-1 and TRBJ1-1, with 8 nucleotides matching TRBD1. The CDR3 sequence is 13 residues long. Germline CDR1 is SQVTM and CDR2 is ANQGSEA. V shed 7 bases, J shed 5 bases, and the junction held 9 bases outside the gene matches. Here the CDR3 DNA reads TGCAGCGCCGCGACAGGGGAGAGGACTGAAGCTTTCTTT. Translating gives CSAATGERTEAFF.

This clone has only one observation. The J gene is TRBJ2-2, the V gene TRBV6-1; 10 bases fit TRBD1. The CDR3 runs 14 residues. Germline CDR1 reads MNHNS; CDR2 reads SASEGT. Unmatched junction bases numbered 5, after V lost 7 bases and J lost 6 bases. The CDR3 sequence: CASIGTGVAGELFF. The CDR3 DNA reads as TGTGCCAGCATCGGGACAGGGGTCGCCGGGGAGCTGTTTTTT.

V is TRBV19 and J is TRBJ2-3; 7 bases map to TRBD2. CDR1 LNHDA and CDR2 SQIVND come from the germline V gene (reference sequence). V lost 5 bases to trimming and J lost 2 bases; unmatched junction nucleotides: 7. CDR3 length: 15 residues. The CDR3 DNA reads TGTGCCAGTAGTCCGGGGAGGGCCCTCACAGATACGCAGTATTTT. Translating gives CASSPGRALTDTQYF.

There are a few counts of this clone. The rearrangement links TRBV10-2 to TRBJ2-7; 7 nucleotides match TRBD1. Germline values: CDR1 WSHSY, CDR2 SAAADI. Trimming cost V 5 bases and J 3 bases; bases outside gene matches: 7. The CDR3 has 14 residues. The CDR3 protein is CASSLDGTDYEQYF. CDR3 DNA: TGCGCCAGCAGTCTTGACGGGACAGACTACGAGCAGTACTTC.